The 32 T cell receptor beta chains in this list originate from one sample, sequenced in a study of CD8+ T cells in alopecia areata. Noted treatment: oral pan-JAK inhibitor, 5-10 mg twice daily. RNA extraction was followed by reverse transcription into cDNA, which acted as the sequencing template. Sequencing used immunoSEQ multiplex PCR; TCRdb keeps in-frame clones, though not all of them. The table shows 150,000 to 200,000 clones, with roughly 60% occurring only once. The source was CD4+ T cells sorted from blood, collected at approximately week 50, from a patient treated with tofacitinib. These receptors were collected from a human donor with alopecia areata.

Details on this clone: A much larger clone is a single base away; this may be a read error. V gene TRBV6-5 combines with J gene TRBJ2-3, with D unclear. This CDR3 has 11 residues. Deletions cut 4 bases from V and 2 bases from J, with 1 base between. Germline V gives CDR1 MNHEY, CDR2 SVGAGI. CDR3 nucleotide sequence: TGTGCCAGCAGTTCCACAGATACGCAGTATTTT. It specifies CASSSTDTQYF.

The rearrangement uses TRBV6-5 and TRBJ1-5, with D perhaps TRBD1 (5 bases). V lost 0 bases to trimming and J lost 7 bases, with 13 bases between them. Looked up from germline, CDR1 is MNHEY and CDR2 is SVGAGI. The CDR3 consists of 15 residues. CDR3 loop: CASSYSGGDGQPQHF. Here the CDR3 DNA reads TGTGCCAGCAGTTACTCCGGGGGGGACGGCCAGCCCCAGCATTTT.

CDR3 sequence: CASSQVGDTQYF. CDR3 nucleotide sequence: TGTGCCAGCAGCCAGGTGGGAGATACGCAGTATTTT. This chain uses TRBV7-3 with TRBJ2-3; D gene uncertain. The CDR3 covers 12 residues. The V end was cut by 5 bases, the J end by 5 bases, with 8 bases between. Germline V lookup: CDR1 SGHTA, CDR2 FQGTGA.

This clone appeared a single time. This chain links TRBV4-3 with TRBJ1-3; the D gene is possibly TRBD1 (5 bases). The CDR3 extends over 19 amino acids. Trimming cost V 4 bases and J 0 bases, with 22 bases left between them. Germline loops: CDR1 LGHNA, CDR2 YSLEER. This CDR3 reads CASSPNTRDGLPSGNTIYF. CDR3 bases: TGCGCCAGCAGCCCAAATACCCGGGACGGACTTCCCTCTGGAAACACCATATATTTT.

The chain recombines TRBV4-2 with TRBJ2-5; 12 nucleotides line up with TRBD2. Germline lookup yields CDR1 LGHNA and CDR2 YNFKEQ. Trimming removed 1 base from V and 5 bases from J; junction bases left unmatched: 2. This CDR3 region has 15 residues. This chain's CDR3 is CASSQGTSGVETQYF. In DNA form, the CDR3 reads TGTGCCAGCAGCCAAGGGACTAGCGGGGTGGAGACCCAGTACTTC.

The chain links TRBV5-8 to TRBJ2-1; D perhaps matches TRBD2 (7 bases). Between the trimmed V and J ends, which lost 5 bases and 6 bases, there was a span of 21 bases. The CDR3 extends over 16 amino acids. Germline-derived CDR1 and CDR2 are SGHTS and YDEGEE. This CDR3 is CASSLRSQGGGNEQFF. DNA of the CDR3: TGTGCCAGCAGTTTGCGCTCTCAAGGGGGGGGCAATGAGCAGTTCTTC.

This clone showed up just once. This chain's CDR3 is CSVEYSLRGGYTF. CDR3 nucleotides: TGCAGCGTTGAATACAGCCTTAGGGGTGGCTACACCTTC. This chain connects TRBV29-1 to TRBJ1-2; perhaps TRBD1 as D (5 bases). The CDR3 spans 13 residues. Germline CDR1 SQVTM, CDR2 ANQGSEA. V lost 2 bases, J lost 7 bases, and 14 bases lay in between.

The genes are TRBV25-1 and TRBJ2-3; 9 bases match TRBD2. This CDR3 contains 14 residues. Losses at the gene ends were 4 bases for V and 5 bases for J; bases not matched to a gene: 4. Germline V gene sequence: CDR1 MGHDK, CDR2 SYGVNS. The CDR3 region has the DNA TGTGCCAGCAGTGGCGGGGGGGGATTAGATACGCAGTATTTT. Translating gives CASSGGGGLDTQYF.

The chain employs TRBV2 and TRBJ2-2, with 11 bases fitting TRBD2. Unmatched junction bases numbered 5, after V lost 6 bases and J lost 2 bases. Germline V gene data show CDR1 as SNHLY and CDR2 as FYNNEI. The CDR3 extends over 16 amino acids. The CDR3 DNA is TGTGCCAGCAGCTATAGCGGGGGGGCCAACACCGGGGAGCTGTTTTTT. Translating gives CASSYSGGANTGELFF.

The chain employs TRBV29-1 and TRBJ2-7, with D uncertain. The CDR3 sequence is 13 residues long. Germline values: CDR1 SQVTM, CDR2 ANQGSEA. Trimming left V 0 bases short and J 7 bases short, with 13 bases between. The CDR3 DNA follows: TGCAGCGTTGAAGATCACGCGGCTAATGAGCAGTACTTC. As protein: CSVEDHAANEQYF.

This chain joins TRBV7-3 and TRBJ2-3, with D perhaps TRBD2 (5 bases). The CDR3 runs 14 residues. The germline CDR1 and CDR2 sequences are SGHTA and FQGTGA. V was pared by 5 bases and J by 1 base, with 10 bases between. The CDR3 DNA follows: TGTGCCAGCAGCGTGGACTCTCGCACAGATACGCAGTATTTT. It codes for CASSVDSRTDTQYF.

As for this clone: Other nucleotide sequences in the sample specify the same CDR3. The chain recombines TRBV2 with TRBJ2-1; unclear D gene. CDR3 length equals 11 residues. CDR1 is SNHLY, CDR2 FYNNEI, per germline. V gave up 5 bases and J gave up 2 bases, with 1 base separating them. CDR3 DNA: TGTGCCAGCAGTCCCTACAATGAGCAGTTCTTC. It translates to CASSPYNEQFF.

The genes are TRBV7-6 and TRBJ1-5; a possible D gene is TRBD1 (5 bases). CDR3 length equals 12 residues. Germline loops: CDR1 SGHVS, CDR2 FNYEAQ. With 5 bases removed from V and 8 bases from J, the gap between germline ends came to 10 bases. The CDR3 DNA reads TGTGCCAGCAGCGATAAGGGGAAGCCCCAGCATTTT. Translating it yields CASSDKGKPQHF.

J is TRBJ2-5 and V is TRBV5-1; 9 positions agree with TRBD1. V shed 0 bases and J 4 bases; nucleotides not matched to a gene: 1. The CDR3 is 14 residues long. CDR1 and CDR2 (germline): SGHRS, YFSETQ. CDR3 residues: CASSLGTGAETQYF. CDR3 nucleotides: TGCGCCAGCAGCTTGGGGACAGGGGCAGAGACCCAGTACTTC.

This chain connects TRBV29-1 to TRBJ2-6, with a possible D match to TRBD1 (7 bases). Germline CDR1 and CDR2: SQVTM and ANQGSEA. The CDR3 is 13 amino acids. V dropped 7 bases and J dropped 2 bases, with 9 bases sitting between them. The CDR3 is CSARGAGANVLTF. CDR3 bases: TGCAGCGCCAGGGGGGCTGGGGCCAACGTCCTGACTTTC.

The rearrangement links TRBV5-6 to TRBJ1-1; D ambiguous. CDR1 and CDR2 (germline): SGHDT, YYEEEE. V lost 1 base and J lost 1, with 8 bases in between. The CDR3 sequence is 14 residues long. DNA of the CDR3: TGTGCCAGCAGCTTGAGAGGACGGAACACTGAAGCTTTCTTT. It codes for CASSLRGRNTEAFF.

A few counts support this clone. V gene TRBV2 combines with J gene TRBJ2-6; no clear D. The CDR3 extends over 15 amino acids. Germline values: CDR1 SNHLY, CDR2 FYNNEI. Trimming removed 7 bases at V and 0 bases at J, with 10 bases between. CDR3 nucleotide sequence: TGTGCCAGCAATGGCAGAGCCTCTGGGGCCAACGTCCTGACTTTC. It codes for CASNGRASGANVLTF.

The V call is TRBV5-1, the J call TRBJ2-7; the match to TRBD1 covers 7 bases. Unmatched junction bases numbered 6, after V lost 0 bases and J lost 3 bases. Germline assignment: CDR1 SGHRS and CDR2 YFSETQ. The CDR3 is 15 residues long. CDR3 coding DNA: TGCGCCAGCAGCTTGGCCTTGACAGGGATCTACGAGCAGTACTTC. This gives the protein CASSLALTGIYEQYF.

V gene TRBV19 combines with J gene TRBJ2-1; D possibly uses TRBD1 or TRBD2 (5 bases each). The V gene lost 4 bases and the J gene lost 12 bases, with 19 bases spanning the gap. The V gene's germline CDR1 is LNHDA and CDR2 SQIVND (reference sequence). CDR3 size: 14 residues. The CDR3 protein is CASSNRDESAGQFF. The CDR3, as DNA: TGTGCCAGTAGTAACCGGGACGAATCGGCAGGGCAGTTCTTC.

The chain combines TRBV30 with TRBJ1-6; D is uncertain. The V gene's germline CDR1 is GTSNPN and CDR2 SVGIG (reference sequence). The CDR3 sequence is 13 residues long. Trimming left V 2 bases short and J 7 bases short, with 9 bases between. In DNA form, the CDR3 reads TGTGCCTGGAGTTTGAAGGCGAATTCACCCCTCCACTTT. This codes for CAWSLKANSPLHF.

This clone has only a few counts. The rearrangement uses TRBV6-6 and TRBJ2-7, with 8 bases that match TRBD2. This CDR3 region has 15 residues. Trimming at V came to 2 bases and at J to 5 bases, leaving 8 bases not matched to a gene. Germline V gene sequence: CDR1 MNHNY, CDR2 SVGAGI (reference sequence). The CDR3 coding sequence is TGTGCCAGCAGTTACACCCCGGGAGGGGTGGACGAGCAGTACTTC. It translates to CASSYTPGGVDEQYF.

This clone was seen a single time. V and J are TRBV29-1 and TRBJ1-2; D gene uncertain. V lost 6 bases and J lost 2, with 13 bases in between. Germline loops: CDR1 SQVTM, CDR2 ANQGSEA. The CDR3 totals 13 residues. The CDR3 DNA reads TGCAGCGTCTATGGCCGGGCAAACTATGGCTACACCTTC. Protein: CSVYGRANYGYTF.

The chain's CDR3 is CASSPPEETQYF. CDR3 in DNA: TGCGCCAGCAGCCCTCCGGAAGAGACCCAGTACTTC. The chain combines TRBV5-1 with TRBJ2-5; no reliable D call. This CDR3 contains 12 residues. The V and J ends lost 4 bases and 3 bases respectively, with 7 bases between them. Germline-derived CDR1 and CDR2 are SGHRS and YFSETQ.

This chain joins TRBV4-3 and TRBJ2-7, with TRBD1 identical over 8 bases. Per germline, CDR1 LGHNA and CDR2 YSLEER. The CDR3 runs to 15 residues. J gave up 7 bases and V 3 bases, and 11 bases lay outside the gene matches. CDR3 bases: TGCGCCAGCAGCCACCCGACAGGGGACCCCCGGGAGCAGTACTTC. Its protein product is CASSHPTGDPREQYF.

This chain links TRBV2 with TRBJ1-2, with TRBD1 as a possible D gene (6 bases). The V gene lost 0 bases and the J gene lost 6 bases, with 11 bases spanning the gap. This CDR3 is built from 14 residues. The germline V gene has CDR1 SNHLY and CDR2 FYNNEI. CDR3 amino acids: CASSEAQRGDGYTF. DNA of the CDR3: TGTGCCAGCAGTGAAGCGCAGAGGGGGGATGGCTACACCTTC.

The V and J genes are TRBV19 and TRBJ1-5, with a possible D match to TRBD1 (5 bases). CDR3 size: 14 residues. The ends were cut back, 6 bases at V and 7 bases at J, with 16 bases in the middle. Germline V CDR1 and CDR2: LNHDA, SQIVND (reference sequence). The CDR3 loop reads CASRTVRGEQPQHF. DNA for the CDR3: TGTGCCAGTAGAACGGTGAGAGGGGAACAGCCCCAGCATTTT.

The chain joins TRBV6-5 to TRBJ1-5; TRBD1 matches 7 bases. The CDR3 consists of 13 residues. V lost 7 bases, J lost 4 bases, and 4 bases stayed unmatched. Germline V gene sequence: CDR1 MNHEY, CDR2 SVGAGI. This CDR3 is CASTEDRNQPQHF. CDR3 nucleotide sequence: TGTGCCAGCACCGAGGACAGGAATCAGCCCCAGCATTTT.

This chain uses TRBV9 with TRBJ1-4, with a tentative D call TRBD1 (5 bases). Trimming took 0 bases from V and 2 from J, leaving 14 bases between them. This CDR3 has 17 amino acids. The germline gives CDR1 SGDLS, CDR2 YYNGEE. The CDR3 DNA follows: TGTGCCAGCAGCGTAGTTGGGGACCTCAGGACTAATGAAAAACTGTTTTTT. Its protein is CASSVVGDLRTNEKLFF.

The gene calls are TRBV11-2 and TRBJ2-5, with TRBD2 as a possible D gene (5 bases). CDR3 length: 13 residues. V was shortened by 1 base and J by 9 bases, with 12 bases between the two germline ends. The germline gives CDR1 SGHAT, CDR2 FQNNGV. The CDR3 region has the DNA TGTGCCAGCAGCTTAGTGAGGGCCGGAGCCCAGTACTTC. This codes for CASSLVRAGAQYF.

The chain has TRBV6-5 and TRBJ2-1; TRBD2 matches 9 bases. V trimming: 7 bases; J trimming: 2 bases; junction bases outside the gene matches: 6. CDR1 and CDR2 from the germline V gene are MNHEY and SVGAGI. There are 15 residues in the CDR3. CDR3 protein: CASTAGTSPYNEQFF. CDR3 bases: TGTGCCAGCACCGCCGGGACTAGCCCCTACAATGAGCAGTTCTTC.

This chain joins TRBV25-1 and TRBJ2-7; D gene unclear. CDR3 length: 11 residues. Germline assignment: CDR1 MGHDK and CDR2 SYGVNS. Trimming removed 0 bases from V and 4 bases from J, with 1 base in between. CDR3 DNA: TGTGCCAGCAGTGAATATTACGAGCAGTACTTC. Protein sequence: CASSEYYEQYF.

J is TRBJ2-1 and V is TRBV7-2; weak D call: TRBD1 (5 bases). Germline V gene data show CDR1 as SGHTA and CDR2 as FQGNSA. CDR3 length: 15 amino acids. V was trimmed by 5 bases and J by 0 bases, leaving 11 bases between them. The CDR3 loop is CASSRQPSSYNEQFF. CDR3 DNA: TGTGCCAGCAGCCGACAGCCCAGCTCCTACAATGAGCAGTTCTTC.